Shown below are 16 T cell receptor beta chains from a single sample sequenced in a study of blood T cells in healthy people across ages. Sample-barcoded 5' priming and a J-beta primer mix drove a second PCR of roughly 7 to 11 cycles. MiXCR, run by TCRdb on the 5' RACE reads, gives a single entry per CDR3 protein. The sample includes 600,000 to 800,000 distinct CDR3 sequences, 21% of them seen just once. The specimen was blood. The origin of the receptors is a man between 65 and 79 years old in good health.

This clonotype has more than one count but fewer than ten. Since the CDR3 does not end with the conserved phenylalanine or tryptophan, this likely comes from a read error. This chain connects TRBV7-2 to TRBJ2-7; D may match TRBD1 or TRBD2 (5 bases each). Trimming took 5 bases from V and 1 from J, leaving 12 bases between them. Germline loops: CDR1 SGHTA, CDR2 FQGNSA. The CDR3 length is 14 residues. As DNA, the CDR3 is TGTGCCAGCAGCCAACTGGGGGATTCCTACGAGCAGTACCTC. Translation: CASSQLGDSYEQYL.

The genes are TRBV7-2 and TRBJ2-1, with 9 bases aligning to TRBD2. The CDR3 length is 17 residues. V lost 5 bases to trimming and J lost 5 bases; unmatched junction nucleotides: 13. Germline values: CDR1 SGHTA, CDR2 FQGNSA. CDR3 bases: TGTGCCAGCAGCCCGGTGGTAGCGGGAGATCCCCACAATGAGCAGTTCTTC. This codes for CASSPVVAGDPHNEQFF. Combining the CDR3 with reference TRBV7-2 and TRBJ2-1 gives the whole variable domain GAGVSQSPSNKVTEKGKDVELRCDPISGHTALYWYRQSLGQGLEFLIYFQGNSAPDKSGLPSDRFSAERTGGSVSTLTIQRTQQEDSAVYLCASSPVVAGDPHNEQFFGPGTRLTVL.

The chain employs TRBV10-3 and TRBJ2-5; D is unresolved. The CDR3 consists of 14 residues. Germline lookup yields CDR1 ENHRY and CDR2 SYGVKD. Trimming took off 3 bases at V and 2 bases at J, with 10 bases between the two ends. In nucleotides, the CDR3 is TGTGCCATCAGTGAAAGTCAGGCTCAAGAGACCCAGTACTTC. This gives the protein CAISESQAQETQYF.

The table lists this clonotype with a few counts. The V call is TRBV28, the J call TRBJ1-2, with 7 positions matching TRBD1. Germline CDR1 is MDHEN and CDR2 is SYDVKM. The CDR3 runs 13 residues. Losses at the gene ends were 7 bases for V and 4 bases for J; bases not matched to a gene: 6. CDR3 region: CASTRTGRYGYTF. The CDR3 DNA sequence: TGTGCCAGCACCCGGACAGGTCGCTATGGCTACACCTTC.

The rearrangement uses TRBV12-3 or TRBV12-4 and TRBJ1-6, with 7 bases lining up with TRBD1. The V and J ends lost 6 bases and 10 bases, in that order; junction bases with no gene match: 9. The CDR3 extends over 14 amino acids. CDR3 coding DNA: TGTGCCAGCAGCACGGACAGGTTCGACTCACCCCTCCACTTT. Translating it yields CASSTDRFDSPLHF.

Remarks on this clonotype: It may be a read error: a sequence one base away is much more abundant. The chain combines TRBV4-1 with TRBJ2-3; possible D gene TRBD2, 5 bases. The CDR3 has 14 residues. Germline CDR1 is MGHRA and CDR2 is YSYEKL. The chain's CDR3 is CVSEKRQWADTQYF. The CDR3 DNA sequence: TGCGTATCGGAAAAGCGGCAGTGGGCAGATACGCAGTATTTT.

This clonotype showed up many times. In nucleotides, the CDR3 is TGCAGTGCTAGAGATGTAGAGGGCGGATCACCCCTCCACTTT. Translated, it gives CSARDVEGGSPLHF. The chain couples TRBV20-1 to TRBJ1-6; D ambiguous. Trimming cost V 0 bases and J 10 bases, with 13 bases left between them. Germline V lookup: CDR1 DFQATT, CDR2 SNEGSKA (reference sequence). This CDR3 comprises 14 residues.

This clonotype has more than one count but fewer than ten. This chain links TRBV5-1 with TRBJ2-5; D is ambiguous. The V end was cut by 2 bases, the J end by 3 bases, with 11 bases between. Germline loops: CDR1 SGHRS, CDR2 YFSETQ. This CDR3 is 14 amino acids long. CDR3 coding DNA: TGCGCCAGCAGCTTCGGGCCCAGCGAAGAGACCCAGTACTTC. This gives the protein CASSFGPSEETQYF.

The J gene is TRBJ2-4, the V gene TRBV5-1; 7 nucleotides match TRBD1. V shed 4 bases and J 1 base; nucleotides not matched to a gene: 2. Germline values: CDR1 SGHRS, CDR2 YFSETQ. The CDR3 runs to 14 residues. The CDR3 DNA sequence: TGCGCCAGCAGCGAGGGGGCGGCCAAAAACATTCAGTACTTC. Its translation: CASSEGAAKNIQYF.

The chain joins TRBV24-1 to TRBJ2-6; D might be TRBD1 (5 bases). CDR3 length equals 17 residues. Germline CDR1 is KGHDR and CDR2 is SFDVKD. Between the trimmed V and J ends, which lost 3 bases and 3 bases, there was a span of 14 bases. The CDR3 region has the DNA TGTGCCACCAGTGATCACGACAGCTTCGGTGGGGCCAACGTCCTGACTTTC. This gives the protein CATSDHDSFGGANVLTF.

The chain couples TRBV20-1 to TRBJ2-1; the match to TRBD2 covers 8 bases. Germline V gene sequence: CDR1 DFQATT, CDR2 SNEGSKA (reference sequence). J was trimmed by 6 bases and V by 6 bases; bases with no gene match: 13. The CDR3 is 15 residues long. For the CDR3, the DNA is TGCAGTGCACTCACTAGCGGAGTGGGGTTCAATGAGCAGTTCTTC. Amino acids: CSALTSGVGFNEQFF.

The rearrangement uses TRBV5-5 and TRBJ1-1; no definite D call. The CDR3 runs 16 residues. CDR1 is SGHKS, CDR2 YYEKEE, per germline (reference sequence). V was cut by 0 bases and J by 3 bases, with 15 bases left in between. CDR3 residues: CASSLAQPGLHTEAFF. The CDR3 coding sequence is TGTGCCAGCAGCTTGGCCCAGCCTGGACTACACACTGAAGCTTTCTTT.

This clonotype was seen a handful of times. V and J are TRBV7-2 and TRBJ1-2, with 10 bases fitting TRBD1. CDR1 SGHTA and CDR2 FQGNSA come from the germline V gene. This CDR3 is built from 17 residues. Trimming removed 1 base from V and 7 bases from J; junction bases left unmatched: 12. DNA of the CDR3: TGTGCCAGCAGCTTAGTAGCGGACAGGGGGACATTGGCTGGCTACACCTTC. Protein sequence: CASSLVADRGTLAGYTF.

Regarding this clonotype: One junction end does not reproduce the germline sequence, and a read error may be involved. The V call is TRBV15, the J call TRBJ2-5, with 10 bases lining up with TRBD2. The J call is in doubt because the DNA end fits TRBJ2-1 better. The length of the CDR3 is 16 residues. Per germline, CDR1 LNHNV and CDR2 YYDKDF (reference sequence). The CDR3, as DNA: TGTGCCACCGGCAGACCCATAGCGGGAGGCCACAATGAGCAGTTCTTC. It specifies CATGRPIAGGHNEQFF.

In its sample, this clonotype was seen a few times. CDR3 DNA sequence: TGCAGTGCTAATTACGGGGTGGAAGAAAAACTGTTTTTT. Protein product: CSANYGVEEKLFF. The chain employs TRBV20-1 and TRBJ1-4, with D unclear. Per the germline V gene, CDR1 is DFQATT and CDR2 is SNEGSKA (reference sequence). The CDR3 sequence is 13 residues long. Trimming shortened V by 4 bases and J by 8 bases, and 14 bases separated the two germline ends.

The chain joins TRBV9 to TRBJ2-3, with 7 positions matching TRBD1. The CDR3 runs 16 residues. Germline V gene data show CDR1 as SGDLS and CDR2 as YYNGEE. J lost 2 bases, V lost 0 bases, and 6 bases had no gene match. In nucleotides, the CDR3 is TGTGCCAGCAGCGTAGACCCGGGACAGACCACAGATACGCAGTATTTT. This translates into CASSVDPGQTTDTQYF.